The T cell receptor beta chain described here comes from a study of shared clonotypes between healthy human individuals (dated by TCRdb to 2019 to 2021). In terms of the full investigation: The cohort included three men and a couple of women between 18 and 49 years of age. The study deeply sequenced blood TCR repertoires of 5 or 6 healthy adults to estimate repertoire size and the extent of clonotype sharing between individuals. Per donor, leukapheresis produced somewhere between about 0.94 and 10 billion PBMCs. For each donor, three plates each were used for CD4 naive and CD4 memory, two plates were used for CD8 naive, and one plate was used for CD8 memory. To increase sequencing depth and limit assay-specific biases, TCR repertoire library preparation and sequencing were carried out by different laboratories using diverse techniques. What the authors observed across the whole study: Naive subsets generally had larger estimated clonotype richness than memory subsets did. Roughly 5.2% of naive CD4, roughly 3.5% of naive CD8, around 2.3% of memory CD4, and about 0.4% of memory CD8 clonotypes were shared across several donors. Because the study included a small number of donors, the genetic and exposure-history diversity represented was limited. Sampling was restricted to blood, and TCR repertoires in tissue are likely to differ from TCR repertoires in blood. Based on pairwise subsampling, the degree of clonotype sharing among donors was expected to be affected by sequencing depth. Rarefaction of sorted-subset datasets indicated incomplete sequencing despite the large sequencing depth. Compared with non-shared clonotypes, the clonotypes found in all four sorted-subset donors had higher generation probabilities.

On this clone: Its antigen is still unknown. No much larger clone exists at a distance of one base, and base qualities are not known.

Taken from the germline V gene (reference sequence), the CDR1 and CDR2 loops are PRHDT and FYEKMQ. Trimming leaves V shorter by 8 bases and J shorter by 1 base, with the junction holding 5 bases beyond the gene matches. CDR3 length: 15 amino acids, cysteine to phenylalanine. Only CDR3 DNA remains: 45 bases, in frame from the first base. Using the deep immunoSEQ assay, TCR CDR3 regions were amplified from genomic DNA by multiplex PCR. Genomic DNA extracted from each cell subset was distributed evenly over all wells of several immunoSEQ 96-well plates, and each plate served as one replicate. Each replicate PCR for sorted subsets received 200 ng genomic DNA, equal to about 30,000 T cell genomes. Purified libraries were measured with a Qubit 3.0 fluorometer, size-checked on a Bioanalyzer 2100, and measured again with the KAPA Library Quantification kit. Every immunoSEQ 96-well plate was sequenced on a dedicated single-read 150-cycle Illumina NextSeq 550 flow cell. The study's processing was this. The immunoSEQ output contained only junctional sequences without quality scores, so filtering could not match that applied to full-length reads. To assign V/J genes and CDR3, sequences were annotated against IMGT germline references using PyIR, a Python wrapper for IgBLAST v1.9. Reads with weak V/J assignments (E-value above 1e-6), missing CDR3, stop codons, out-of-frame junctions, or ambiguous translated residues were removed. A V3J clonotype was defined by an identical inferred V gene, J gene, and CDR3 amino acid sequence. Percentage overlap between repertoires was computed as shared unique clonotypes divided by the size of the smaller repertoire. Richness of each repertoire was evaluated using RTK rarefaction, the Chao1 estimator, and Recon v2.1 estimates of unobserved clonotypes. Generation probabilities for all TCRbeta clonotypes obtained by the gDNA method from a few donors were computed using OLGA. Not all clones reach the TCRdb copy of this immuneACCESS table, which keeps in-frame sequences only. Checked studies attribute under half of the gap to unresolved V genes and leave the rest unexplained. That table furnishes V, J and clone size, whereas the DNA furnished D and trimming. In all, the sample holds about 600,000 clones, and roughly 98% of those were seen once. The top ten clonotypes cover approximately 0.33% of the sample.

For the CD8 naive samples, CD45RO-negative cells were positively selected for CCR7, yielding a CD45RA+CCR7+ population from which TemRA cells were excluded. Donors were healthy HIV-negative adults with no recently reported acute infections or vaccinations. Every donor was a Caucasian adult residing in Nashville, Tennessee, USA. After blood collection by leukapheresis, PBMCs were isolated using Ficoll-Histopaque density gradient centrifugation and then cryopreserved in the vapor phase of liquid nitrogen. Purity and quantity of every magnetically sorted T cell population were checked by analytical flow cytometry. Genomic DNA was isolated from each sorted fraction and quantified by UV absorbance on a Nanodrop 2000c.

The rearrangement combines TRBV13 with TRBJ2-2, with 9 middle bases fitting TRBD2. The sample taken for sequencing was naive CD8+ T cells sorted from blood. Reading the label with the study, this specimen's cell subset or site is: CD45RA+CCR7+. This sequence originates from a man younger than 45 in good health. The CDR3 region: CASEEAGGNTGELFF. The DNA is TGTGCCAGCGAGGAAGCGGGAGGGAACACCGGGGAGCTGTTTTTT.